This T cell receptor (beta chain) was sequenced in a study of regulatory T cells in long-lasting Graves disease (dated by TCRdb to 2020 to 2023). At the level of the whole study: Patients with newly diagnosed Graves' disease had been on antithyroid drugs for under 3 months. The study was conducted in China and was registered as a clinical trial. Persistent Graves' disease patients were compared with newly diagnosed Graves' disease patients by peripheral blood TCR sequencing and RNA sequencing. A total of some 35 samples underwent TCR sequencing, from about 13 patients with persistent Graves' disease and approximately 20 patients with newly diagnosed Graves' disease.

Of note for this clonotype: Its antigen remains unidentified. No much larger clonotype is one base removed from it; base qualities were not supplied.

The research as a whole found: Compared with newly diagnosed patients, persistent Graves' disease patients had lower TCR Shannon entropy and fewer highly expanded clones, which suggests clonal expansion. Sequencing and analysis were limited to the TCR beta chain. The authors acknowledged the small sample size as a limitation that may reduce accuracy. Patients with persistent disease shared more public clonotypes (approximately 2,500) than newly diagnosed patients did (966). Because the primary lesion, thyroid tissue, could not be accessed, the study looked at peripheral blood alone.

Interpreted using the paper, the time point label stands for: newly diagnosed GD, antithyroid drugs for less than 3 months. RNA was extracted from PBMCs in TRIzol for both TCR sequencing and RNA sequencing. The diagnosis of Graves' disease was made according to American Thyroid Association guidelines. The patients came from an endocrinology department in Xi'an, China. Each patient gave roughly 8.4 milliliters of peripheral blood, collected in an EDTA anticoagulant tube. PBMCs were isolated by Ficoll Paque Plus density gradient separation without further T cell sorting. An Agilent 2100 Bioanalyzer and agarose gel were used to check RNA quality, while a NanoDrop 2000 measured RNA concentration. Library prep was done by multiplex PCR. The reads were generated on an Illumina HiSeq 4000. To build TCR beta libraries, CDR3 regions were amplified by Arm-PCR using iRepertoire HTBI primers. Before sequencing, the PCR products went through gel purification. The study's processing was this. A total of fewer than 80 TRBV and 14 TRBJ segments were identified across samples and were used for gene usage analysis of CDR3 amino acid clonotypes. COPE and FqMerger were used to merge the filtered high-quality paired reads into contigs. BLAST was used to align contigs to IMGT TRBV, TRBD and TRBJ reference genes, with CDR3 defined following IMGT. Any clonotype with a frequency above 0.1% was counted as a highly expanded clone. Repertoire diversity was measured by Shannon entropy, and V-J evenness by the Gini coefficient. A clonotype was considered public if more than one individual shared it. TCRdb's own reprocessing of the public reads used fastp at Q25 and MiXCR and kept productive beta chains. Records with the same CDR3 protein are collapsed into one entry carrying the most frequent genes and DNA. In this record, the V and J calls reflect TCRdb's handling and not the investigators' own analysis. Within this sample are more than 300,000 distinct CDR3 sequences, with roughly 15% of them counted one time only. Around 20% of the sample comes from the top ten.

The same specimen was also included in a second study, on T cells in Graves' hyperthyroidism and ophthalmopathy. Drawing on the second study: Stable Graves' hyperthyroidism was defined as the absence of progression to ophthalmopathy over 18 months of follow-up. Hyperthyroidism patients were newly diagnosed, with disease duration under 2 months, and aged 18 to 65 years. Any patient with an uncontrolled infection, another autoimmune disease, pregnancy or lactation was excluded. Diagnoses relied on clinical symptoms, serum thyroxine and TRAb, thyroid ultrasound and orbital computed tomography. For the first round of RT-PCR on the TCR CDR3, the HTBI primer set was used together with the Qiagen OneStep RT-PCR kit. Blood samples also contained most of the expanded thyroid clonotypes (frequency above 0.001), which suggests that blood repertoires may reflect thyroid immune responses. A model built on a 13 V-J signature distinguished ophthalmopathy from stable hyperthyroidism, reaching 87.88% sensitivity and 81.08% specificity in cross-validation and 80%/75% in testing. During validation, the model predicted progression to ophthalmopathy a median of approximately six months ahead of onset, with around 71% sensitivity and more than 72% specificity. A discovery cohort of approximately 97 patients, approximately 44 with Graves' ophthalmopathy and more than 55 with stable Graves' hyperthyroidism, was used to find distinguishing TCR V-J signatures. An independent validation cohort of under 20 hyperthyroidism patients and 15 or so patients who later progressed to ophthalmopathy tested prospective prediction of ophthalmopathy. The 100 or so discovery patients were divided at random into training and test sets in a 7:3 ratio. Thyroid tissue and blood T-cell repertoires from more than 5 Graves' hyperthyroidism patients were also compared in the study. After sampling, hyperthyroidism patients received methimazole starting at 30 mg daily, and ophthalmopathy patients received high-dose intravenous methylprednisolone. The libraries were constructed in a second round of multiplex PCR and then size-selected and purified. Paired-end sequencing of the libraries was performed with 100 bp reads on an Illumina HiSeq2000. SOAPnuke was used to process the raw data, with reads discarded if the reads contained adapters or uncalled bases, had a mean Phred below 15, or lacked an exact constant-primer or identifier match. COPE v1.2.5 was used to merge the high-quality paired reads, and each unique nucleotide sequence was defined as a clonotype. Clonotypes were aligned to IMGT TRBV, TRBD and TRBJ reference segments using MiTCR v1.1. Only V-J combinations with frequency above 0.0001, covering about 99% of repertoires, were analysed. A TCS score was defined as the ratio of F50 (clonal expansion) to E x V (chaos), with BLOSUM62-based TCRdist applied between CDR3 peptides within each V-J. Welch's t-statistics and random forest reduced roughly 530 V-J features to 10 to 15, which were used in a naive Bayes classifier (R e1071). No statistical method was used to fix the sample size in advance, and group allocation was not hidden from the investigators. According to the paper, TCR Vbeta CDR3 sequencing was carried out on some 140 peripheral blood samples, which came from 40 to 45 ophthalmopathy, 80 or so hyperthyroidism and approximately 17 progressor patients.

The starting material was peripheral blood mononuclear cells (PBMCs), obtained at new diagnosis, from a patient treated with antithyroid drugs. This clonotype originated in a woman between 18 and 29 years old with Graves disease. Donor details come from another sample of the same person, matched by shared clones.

CDR3 loop: CASSIGVYSNQPQHF. The DNA is as follows: TGTGCCAGTAGTATAGGAGTTTATAGCAATCAGCCCCAGCATTTT. The sequence links TRBV19 to TRBJ1-5; the D gene lacks a confident call. V is reduced by 1 base and J by 0 bases, leaving a spacing of 7 bases between them. The germline V gene (reference sequence) yields LNHDA for CDR1 and SQIVND for CDR2. The CDR3 has 15 amino acids, counting the end cysteine and phenylalanine. CDR3 DNA only is kept here, 45 bases in frame from base 1.